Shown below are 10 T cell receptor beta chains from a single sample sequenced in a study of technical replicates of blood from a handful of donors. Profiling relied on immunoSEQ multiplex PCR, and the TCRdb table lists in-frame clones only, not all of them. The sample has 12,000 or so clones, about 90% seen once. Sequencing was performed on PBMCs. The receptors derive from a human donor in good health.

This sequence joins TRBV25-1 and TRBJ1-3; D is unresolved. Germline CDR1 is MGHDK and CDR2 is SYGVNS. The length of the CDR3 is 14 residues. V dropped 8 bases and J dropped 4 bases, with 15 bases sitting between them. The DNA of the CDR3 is TGTGCCAGCCGAGAGGAGGCACTAGGAAACACCATATATTTT. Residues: CASREEALGNTIYF.

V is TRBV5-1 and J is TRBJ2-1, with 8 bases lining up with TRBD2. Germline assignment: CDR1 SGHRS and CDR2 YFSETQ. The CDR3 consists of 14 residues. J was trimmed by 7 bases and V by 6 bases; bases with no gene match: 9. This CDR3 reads CASTPLAVSNEQFF. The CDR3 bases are TGCGCCAGCACCCCACTAGCGGTCAGTAATGAGCAGTTCTTC. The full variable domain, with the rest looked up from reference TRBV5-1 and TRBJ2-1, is KAGVTQTPRYLIKTRGQQVTLSCSPISGHRSVSWYQQTPGQGLQFLFEYFSETQRNKGNFPGRFSGRQFSNSRSEMNVSTLELGDSALYLCASTPLAVSNEQFFGPGTRLTVL.

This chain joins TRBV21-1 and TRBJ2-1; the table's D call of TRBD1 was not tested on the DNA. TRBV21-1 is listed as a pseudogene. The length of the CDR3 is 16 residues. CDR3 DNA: TGTGCCAGCAGCAACGCGACAGGGGAGGAGGTGGGTGAGCAGTTCTTC. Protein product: CASSNATGEEVGEQFF.

Here the CDR3 reads CASSAQGNSNQPQHF. CDR3 in DNA: TGTGCCAGCAGTGCCCAGGGTAACAGCAATCAGCCCCAGCATTTT. J is TRBJ1-5 and V is TRBV6-4, with D possibly matching TRBD1 (5 bases). In germline, CDR1 is MRHNA, CDR2 SNTAGT. This CDR3 spans 15 amino acids. V lost 4 bases to trimming and J lost 1 base, with 11 bases between them.

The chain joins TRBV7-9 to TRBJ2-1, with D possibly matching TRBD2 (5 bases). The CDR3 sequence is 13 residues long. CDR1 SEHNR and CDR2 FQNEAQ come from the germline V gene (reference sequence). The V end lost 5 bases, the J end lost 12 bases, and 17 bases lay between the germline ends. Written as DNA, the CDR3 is TGTGCCAGCAGCGCGCGTGGGAGAGATTGGCAGTTCTTC. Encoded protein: CASSARGRDWQFF.

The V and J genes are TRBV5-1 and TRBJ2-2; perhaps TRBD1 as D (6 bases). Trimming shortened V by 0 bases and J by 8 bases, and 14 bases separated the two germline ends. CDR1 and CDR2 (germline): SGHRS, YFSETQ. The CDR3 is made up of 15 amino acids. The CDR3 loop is CASSLERGGEGELFF. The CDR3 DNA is TGCGCCAGCAGCTTGGAACGTGGGGGCGAGGGGGAGCTGTTTTTT.

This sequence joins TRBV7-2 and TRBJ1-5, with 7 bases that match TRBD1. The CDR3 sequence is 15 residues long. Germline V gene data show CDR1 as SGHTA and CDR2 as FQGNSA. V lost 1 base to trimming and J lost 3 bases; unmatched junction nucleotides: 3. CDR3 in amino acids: CASSLDGQDNQPQHF. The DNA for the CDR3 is TGTGCCAGCAGCTTAGACGGACAGGACAATCAGCCCCAGCATTTT.

CDR3 in amino acids: CASSEGAGWNEQFF. For the CDR3, the DNA is TGTGCCAGCAGTGAAGGGGCAGGGTGGAATGAGCAGTTCTTC. The V gene is TRBV2, the J gene TRBJ2-1; perhaps TRBD1 as D (5 bases). Germline V CDR1 and CDR2: SNHLY, FYNNEI. This CDR3 is built from 14 residues. The V gene lost 1 base and the J gene lost 7 bases, with 11 bases spanning the gap.

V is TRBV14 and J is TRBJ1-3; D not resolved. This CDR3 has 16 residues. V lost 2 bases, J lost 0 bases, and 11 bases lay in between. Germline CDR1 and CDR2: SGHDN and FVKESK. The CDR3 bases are TGTGCCAGCAGCCAACCTATTCCCCTCTCTGGAAACACCATATATTTT. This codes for CASSQPIPLSGNTIYF.

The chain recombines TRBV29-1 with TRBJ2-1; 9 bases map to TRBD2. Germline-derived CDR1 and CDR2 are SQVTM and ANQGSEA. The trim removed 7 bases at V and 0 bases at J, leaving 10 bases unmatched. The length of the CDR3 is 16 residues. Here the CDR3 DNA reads TGCAGCGCCGGGACTAGCCGCCAGAGCTCCTACAATGAGCAGTTCTTC. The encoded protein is CSAGTSRQSSYNEQFF.